One and the same sample provided the 20 T cell receptor beta chains below, sequenced in a study of blood T cell repertoires in COVID-19. Produced via immunoSEQ multiplex PCR; TCRdb's table is partial and in-frame only. The repertoire includes just over 150,000 clones, 85% of them detected once, and about 3% sits in the top ten. Sequencing was done on a sample of peripheral blood. The receptors come from a human donor with acute or convalescent COVID-19. The donor label of this sample is uncertain.

The chain uses TRBV4-1 and TRBJ2-6, with 8 positions matching TRBD1. The junction had 3 bases not matched to a gene; V was cut back by 5 bases and J by 3 bases. Germline values: CDR1 MGHRA, CDR2 YSYEKL. The CDR3 is 15 amino acids. CDR3 nucleotide sequence: TGCGCCAGCAGCAAGGACAGGGTTGGGGCCAACGTCCTGACTTTC. Protein: CASSKDRVGANVLTF.

The chain links TRBV6-5 to TRBJ2-6, with no clear D. This CDR3 is 13 amino acids long. V lost 7 bases and J lost 2, with 6 bases in between. The germline gives CDR1 MNHEY, CDR2 SVGAGI. CDR3 protein: CASTFPGANVLTF. The DNA for the CDR3 is TGTGCCAGCACCTTTCCTGGGGCCAACGTCCTGACTTTC.

The chain employs TRBV7-9 and TRBJ1-1; D is unresolved. Deletions cut 5 bases from V and 3 bases from J, with 16 bases between. In germline, CDR1 is SEHNR, CDR2 FQNEAQ (reference sequence). The length of the CDR3 is 15 residues. The CDR3 loop is CASSHRAGWDTEAFF. CDR3 nucleotide sequence: TGTGCCAGCAGCCACCGCGCGGGGTGGGACACTGAAGCTTTCTTT.

The J gene is TRBJ1-2, the V gene TRBV5-1; D remains ambiguous. The CDR3 is made up of 15 amino acids. Germline CDR1 reads SGHRS; CDR2 reads YFSETQ. The V and J ends lost 3 bases and 8 bases respectively, with 20 bases between them. The DNA of the CDR3 is TGCGCCAGCAGCTCGGGTATAGGAGTTTTTGGCGGCTACACCTTC. Translation gives CASSSGIGVFGGYTF.

Notes on this clone: At the DNA level, this CDR3 is encoded by other sequences in the same sample as well. The chain couples TRBV18 to TRBJ1-1; D ambiguous. The germline V gene encodes CDR1 KGHSH and CDR2 LQKENI. The V gene lost 3 bases and the J gene lost 3 bases, with 5 bases spanning the gap. The CDR3 extends over 12 amino acids. CDR3 coding DNA: TGTGCCAGCTCACCGCGGGACACTGAAGCTTTCTTT. Amino acids: CASSPRDTEAFF.

This sequence joins TRBV28 and TRBJ1-5; TRBD1 aligns across 8 bases. Trimming removed 6 bases from V and 5 bases from J; junction bases left unmatched: 9. This CDR3 has 15 residues. Germline V lookup: CDR1 MDHEN, CDR2 SYDVKM. CDR3 residues: CASRQPTGDDQPQHF. DNA of the CDR3: TGTGCCAGCAGGCAACCGACAGGGGACGATCAGCCCCAGCATTTT.

The chain is built from TRBV10-3 and TRBJ1-3, with D possibly being TRBD1 (5 bases). Deletions cut 6 bases from V and 4 bases from J, with 7 bases between. The germline V gene encodes CDR1 ENHRY and CDR2 SYGVKD. CDR3 length: 12 amino acids. This CDR3 is CAISGGGNTIYF. The CDR3 DNA sequence: TGTGCCATCAGCGGGGGAGGAAACACCATATATTTT.

J is TRBJ1-6 and V is TRBV9, with D possibly being TRBD1 (6 bases). The CDR3 has 15 amino acids. Germline V gene data show CDR1 as SGDLS and CDR2 as YYNGEE. V was cut by 5 bases and J by 5 bases, with 14 bases left in between. CDR3 amino acids: CASRNGRGDNSPLHF. The CDR3 region has the DNA TGTGCCAGCAGGAATGGGAGGGGGGATAATTCACCCCTCCACTTT.

This chain joins TRBV29-1 and TRBJ2-1; 7 bases align to TRBD2. CDR1 and CDR2 (germline): SQVTM, ANQGSEA. This CDR3 contains 17 residues. The V segment lost 1 base and the J segment 4 bases; nucleotides outside the gene matches: 13. CDR3 sequence: CSVEARQRLAVYNEQFF. For the CDR3, the DNA is TGCAGCGTTGAAGCCCGGCAAAGACTAGCAGTGTACAATGAGCAGTTCTTC.

The rearrangement joins TRBV4-2 to TRBJ1-2; the D is unclear. In germline, CDR1 is LGHNA, CDR2 YNFKEQ. V lost 0 bases and J 2 bases, leaving 13 bases between the germline ends. The CDR3 loop spans 16 amino acids. The CDR3 sequence: CASSQDLRAGNYGYTF. CDR3 nucleotides: TGTGCCAGCAGCCAAGATCTGAGGGCTGGAAACTATGGCTACACCTTC.

V usage is TRBV5-5 and J usage is TRBJ1-5, with D uncertain. Trimming shortened V by 0 bases and J by 4 bases, and 5 bases separated the two germline ends. Germline V lookup: CDR1 SGHKS, CDR2 YYEKEE (reference sequence). The CDR3 is 13 residues long. In DNA, the CDR3 is TGTGCCAGCAGCTTGGACATTAATCAGCCCCAGCATTTT. Residues: CASSLDINQPQHF.

The V gene is TRBV6-6, the J gene TRBJ1-1; 10 positions agree with TRBD1. The germline CDR1 and CDR2 sequences are MNHNY and SVGAGI (reference sequence). The CDR3 is 16 amino acids. V was pared by 5 bases and J by 1 base, with 7 bases of the junction left unmatched. The CDR3 nucleotides are TGTGCCAGCAGTCGACAGGGGGCCGTGGGGAACACTGAAGCTTTCTTT. Its translation: CASSRQGAVGNTEAFF.

The J gene is TRBJ1-6, the V gene TRBV30, with TRBD1 identical over 9 bases. The germline V gene encodes CDR1 GTSNPN and CDR2 SVGIG (reference sequence). The V gene end was trimmed by 5 bases and the J gene end by 7 bases; junction bases not matched to a gene: 3. This CDR3 is built from 13 residues. DNA of the CDR3: TGTGCCTGGGGGACAGGGAACAATTCACCCCTCCACTTT. It encodes CAWGTGNNSPLHF.

V is TRBV28 and J is TRBJ2-3; 10 bases fit TRBD2. The CDR3 length is 18 residues. Per germline, CDR1 MDHEN and CDR2 SYDVKM. V lost 10 bases and J lost 0; bases outside the gene matches: 16. The CDR3 DNA follows: TGTGCCACCCTAAAGCGGGGGGGCCTCTATTCTAGCACAGATACGCAGTATTTT. Its protein product is CATLKRGGLYSSTDTQYF.

This sequence joins TRBV28 and TRBJ1-1; D unclear. The CDR3 runs to 14 residues. The V gene lost 3 bases and the J gene lost 5 bases, with 13 bases spanning the gap. Germline assignment: CDR1 MDHEN and CDR2 SYDVKM. The DNA for the CDR3 is TGTGCCAGCAGTTTTCGGGGATGGTTAACTGAAGCTTTCTTT. It specifies CASSFRGWLTEAFF.

The chain combines TRBV30 with TRBJ1-1; the D gene is possibly TRBD1 (5 bases). CDR1 and CDR2 from the germline V gene are GTSNPN and SVGIG (reference sequence). The CDR3 is made up of 14 amino acids. V dropped 0 bases and J dropped 4 bases, with 12 bases sitting between them. The CDR3 nucleotides are TGTGCCTGGAGTGTCACCGGGAGGGGCACTGAAGCTTTCTTT. Protein: CAWSVTGRGTEAFF.

This rearrangement joins TRBV6-5 to TRBJ1-4; unclear D gene. CDR1 is MNHEY and CDR2 is SVGAGI in the germline V gene. V lost 0 bases and J 3 bases, leaving 11 bases between the germline ends. The CDR3 has 16 amino acids. CDR3 DNA sequence: TGTGCCAGCAGTTACTCGATGATAACGGCTAATGAAAAACTGTTTTTT. Residues: CASSYSMITANEKLFF.

The chain employs TRBV10-3 and TRBJ1-1; weak D call: TRBD1 (6 bases). From germline, CDR1 is ENHRY and CDR2 SYGVKD. V was shortened by 8 bases and J by 1 base, with 11 bases between the two germline ends. The CDR3 is 13 residues long. CDR3 in DNA: TGTGCCATCCAGGGGTCTCCGAACACTGAAGCTTTCTTT. It specifies CAIQGSPNTEAFF.

V usage is TRBV27 and J usage is TRBJ1-1; D call uncertain. Germline V gene data show CDR1 as MNHEY and CDR2 as SMNVEV (reference sequence). The CDR3 is made up of 15 amino acids. V lost 2 bases, J lost 1 base, and 11 bases lay in between. The CDR3 DNA is TGTGCCAGCAGTTTAACCCCCAGGCCGAACACTGAAGCTTTCTTT. It codes for CASSLTPRPNTEAFF.

The rearrangement joins TRBV7-2 to TRBJ2-2, with 7 bases matching TRBD1. The CDR3 is 14 residues long. With V trimmed by 5 bases and J by 5 bases, 5 bases remained unmatched. Germline V gene sequence: CDR1 SGHTA, CDR2 FQGNSA. CDR3 nucleotides: TGTGCCAGCAGCCCTACACAGGGGACCGGGGAGCTGTTTTTT. It is translated as CASSPTQGTGELFF. Full variable domain (rest looked up from reference TRBV7-2 and TRBJ2-2): GAGVSQSPSNKVTEKGKDVELRCDPISGHTALYWYRQSLGQGLEFLIYFQGNSAPDKSGLPSDRFSAERTGGSVSTLTIQRTQQEDSAVYLCASSPTQGTGELFFGEGSRLTVL.